Below are 10 T cell receptor beta chains sequenced from a single sample in a study of T-cell reconstitution after alpha-beta-depleted transplantation in children (dated by TCRdb to the mid-2010s). The sample's treatment or condition label, in plain terms: allogeneic hematopoietic cell transplantation with graft depleted of TCRalphabeta T cells and CD19 B cells. The library was made by PCR. The listed sequencing device is Illumina HiSeq 2500. Molecular barcoding was employed in the preparation of TCR libraries, with unique molecular identifiers being used to normalize TCRbeta repertoire quantification. The raw public reads went through TCRdb reprocessing: fastp at Q25, MiXCR clone calling, in-frame beta chains kept. One record per CDR3 amino acid sequence lists the most common genes and DNA. The sample data list almost 600,000 distinct CDR3 sequences, and over 25% of these were observed just once. The ten largest clones capture under 45% of the sample.

The source material was PBMCs, sampled before TCRalphabeta/CD19-depleted stem cell transplant. These receptors all stem from a boy under two years old with Wiskott-Aldrich syndrome, due to receive a stem cell transplant.

This chain links TRBV27 with TRBJ2-7; 8 bases are shared with TRBD2. Germline CDR1 and CDR2: MNHEY and SMNVEV (reference sequence). CDR3 length equals 14 residues. J gave up 2 bases and V 4 bases, and 4 bases lay outside the gene matches. The CDR3 nucleotides read TGTGCCAGCAGTTATACTAGCGGTACCTACGAGCAGTACTTC. It specifies CASSYTSGTYEQYF.

This clonotype was observed a handful of times. This sequence joins TRBV20-1 and TRBJ1-6; D is undetermined. The CDR3 is made up of 13 amino acids. Trimming cost V 3 bases and J 10 bases, with 13 bases left between them. The germline CDR1 and CDR2 sequences are DFQATT and SNEGSKA (reference sequence). The CDR3 region has the DNA TGCAGTGCTAGGGTCGACTCGTGGTCACCCCTCCACTTT. It encodes CSARVDSWSPLHF.

This clonotype has a handful of counts. This sequence joins TRBV7-8 and TRBJ2-1, with D uncertain. Germline V CDR1 and CDR2: SGHVS, FQNEAQ. This CDR3 spans 12 amino acids. V shed 1 base and J shed 7 bases, with 5 bases lying between them. Here the CDR3 DNA reads TGTGCCAGCAGCTTAGAGTGGAATGAGCAGTTCTTC. Translating gives CASSLEWNEQFF.

This clonotype was counted a few times. This chain uses TRBV10-3 with TRBJ2-7, with 12 bases that match TRBD1. Per the germline V gene, CDR1 is ENHRY and CDR2 is SYGVKD. This CDR3 comprises 15 residues. The J segment lost 5 bases and the V segment lost 5 bases, leaving 7 bases of the junction unmatched. The CDR3 reads CAISRGTGGWDEQYF. The CDR3 DNA reads as TGTGCCATCAGTCGTGGGACAGGGGGCTGGGACGAGCAGTACTTC.

This clonotype occurred a few times. V gene TRBV20-1 combines with J gene TRBJ1-5, with a possible D match to TRBD1 (5 bases). Trimming removed 0 bases from V and 3 bases from J, with 12 bases in between. This CDR3 has 15 residues. Per germline, CDR1 DFQATT and CDR2 SNEGSKA (reference sequence). The CDR3 is CSARDGTVANQPQHF. In nucleotides, the CDR3 is TGCAGTGCTAGAGATGGGACGGTGGCCAATCAGCCCCAGCATTTT.

The genes are TRBV10-3 and TRBJ2-2, with D unclear. Trimming took off 4 bases at V and 5 bases at J, with 5 bases between the two ends. Germline values: CDR1 ENHRY, CDR2 SYGVKD. CDR3 length: 12 residues. Here the CDR3 reads CAISVGTGELFF. The CDR3 DNA follows: TGTGCCATCAGTGTGGGTACCGGGGAGCTGTTTTTT.

Only a few counts were recorded for this clonotype. The chain's CDR3 is CASSLAGVGSPLHF. CDR3 DNA: TGTGCCAGCAGTTTAGCCGGGGTAGGGTCACCCCTCCACTTT. The J gene is TRBJ1-6, the V gene TRBV12-3 or TRBV12-4; D call uncertain. Between the trimmed V and J ends, which lost 0 bases and 10 bases, there was a span of 10 bases. This CDR3 has 14 amino acids.

The chain uses TRBV5-1 and TRBJ2-7; D might be TRBD1 (6 bases). The germline V gene has CDR1 SGHRS and CDR2 YFSETQ. Trimming took off 5 bases at V and 3 bases at J, with 12 bases between the two ends. The CDR3 loop spans 13 amino acids. The DNA of the CDR3 is TGCGCCAGCAGAACAGGGCCGGACTACGAGCAGTACTTC. This encodes CASRTGPDYEQYF.

The chain is built from TRBV5-1 and TRBJ2-7; the D is unclear. The V gene's germline CDR1 is SGHRS and CDR2 YFSETQ. Trimming removed 1 base from V and 1 base from J, with 15 bases in between. The CDR3 consists of 16 residues. The CDR3 spells CASSLLRTAASYEQYF. The DNA for the CDR3 is TGCGCCAGCAGCTTGCTTCGGACGGCCGCTTCCTACGAGCAGTACTTC.

This sequence joins TRBV18 and TRBJ2-5; possibly TRBD1 for D (7 bases). Trimming pared 8 bases from V and 5 bases from J, leaving 18 bases between. This CDR3 region has 14 residues. Germline V gene sequence: CDR1 KGHSH, CDR2 LQKENI. The CDR3: CASQRRGQEETQYF. CDR3 DNA sequence: TGTGCCAGCCAACGGAGGGGGCAGGAGGAGACCCAGTACTTC.